These T cell receptor beta chains were read from a single sample in a study of neurological immune-mediated disorders. In TCRdb, the 5' RACE reads were re-called with MiXCR into one record per CDR3 protein. The table lists about 50,000 distinct CDR3 sequences, 10% of them singletons. The sequencing input was PBMCs. The origin of the receptors is a man between 65 and 79 years old with HTLV-1-associated myelopathy (HAM/TSP). Both conserved end residues are part of each CDR3. The D gene is left open where the match is weak. The listing skips clone size in some rows; elsewhere it reads once, few, many or a size class.

J gene	D gene	V gene	clone size	CDR3 DNA	CDR3 protein
TRBJ2-2	-	TRBV5-1	many	TGCGTCTCTTACAGGGATTCTTACACCGGGGAGCTGTTTTTT	CVSYRDSYTGELFF
TRBJ1-3	-	TRBV6-5	-	TGTGCCAGCAGTAGGGGAAGCACTGGAAACACCATATATTTT	CASSRGSTGNTIYF
TRBJ1-2	-	TRBV28	-	TGTGCCAGCACAATTGTCTATGGCTACACCTTC	CASTIVYGYTF
TRBJ2-3	-	TRBV7-2	many	TGTGCCAGCAGCTTAATGGGGGGGCGAACAGATACGCAGTATTTT	CASSLMGGRTDTQYF
TRBJ1-5	-	TRBV7-2	many	TGTGCCAGCAGCTTAGCTGGGGGTCGCAATCAGCCCCAGCATTTT	CASSLAGGRNQPQHF
TRBJ1-5	-	TRBV24-1	many	TGTGCCACCAGTGATTATGACAGTTATCAGCCCCAGCATTTT	CATSDYDSYQPQHF
TRBJ1-5	TRBD1	TRBV27	many	TGTGCCAGCAGTCAGCGGACAGGGGGCGATCAGCCCCAGCATTTT	CASSQRTGGDQPQHF
TRBJ2-7	-	TRBV5-1	many	TGCGCCAGCAGCCCGGACGGGGGTCACGAGCAGTACTTC	CASSPDGGHEQYF
TRBJ2-7	TRBD1	TRBV5-1	-	TGCGCCAGCAGCTTGGAGGGACAGGGGGCTTACGAGCAGTACTTC	CASSLEGQGAYEQYF
TRBJ1-1	TRBD1	TRBV7-2	many	TGTGCCAGCAGTCAACAGGCAGGGGGGGTGGCCACTGAAGCTTTCTTT	CASSQQAGGVATEAFF
TRBJ1-3	-	TRBV7-9	many	TGTGCCAGCAGTCTCAGGGCCGCCTGGGACACCATATATTTT	CASSLRAAWDTIYF
TRBJ2-6	-	TRBV28	many	TGTGCCAGCAGTTCGCCTAGCTCTGGGGCCAACGTCCTGACTTTC	CASSSPSSGANVLTF
TRBJ2-7	-	TRBV15	many	TGTGCCACCAGCTCCCGGGACTTCCCCTACGAGCAGTACTTC	CATSSRDFPYEQYF
TRBJ2-1	TRBD1	TRBV5-1	many	TGCGCCAGCAGCTACTCATCAGGGGGTCGCAATGAGCAGTTCTTC	CASSYSSGGRNEQFF
TRBJ1-5	TRBD1	TRBV6-1	many	TGTGCCAGCGGCCTGGTAACCCTTGGACAGGGTCCCGGTCAGCCCCAGCATTTT	CASGLVTLGQGPGQPQHF
TRBJ2-6	TRBD1	TRBV20-1	many	TGCAGTGCTGGGACAGGGTCTGGGGCCAACGTCCTGACTTTC	CSAGTGSGANVLTF
TRBJ2-4	-	TRBV2	many	TGTGCCAGCATCGGTTTAACCAAAAACATTCAGTACTTC	CASIGLTKNIQYF
TRBJ1-5	TRBD1	TRBV20-1	many	TGCAGTGCTTCAGGGGGCGGGAATCAGCCCCAGCATTTT	CSASGGGNQPQHF
TRBJ2-1	TRBD2	TRBV20-1	many	TGCAGTCTTAGGGTGGCTAGCGGCAACAATGAGCAGTTCTTC	CSLRVASGNNEQFF
TRBJ2-7	TRBD2	TRBV27	many	TGTGCCAGCAGGGCCGGGAGGGGGGTTTACGAGCAGTACTTC	CASRAGRGVYEQYF
TRBJ1-6	-	TRBV28	many	TGTGCCAGCAGTTTACGGGGGAAATCACCCCTCCACTTT	CASSLRGKSPLHF
TRBJ2-3	-	TRBV20-1	many	TGCAGTGCTAGAGGGTACGGGAGCACAGATACGCAGTATTTT	CSARGYGSTDTQYF
TRBJ1-1	-	TRBV5-1	-	TGCGCCAGCAGCCCTCACAGGGCCCAAACTGAAGCTTTCTTT	CASSPHRAQTEAFF
TRBJ2-7	TRBD2	TRBV29-1	many	TGCAGCGTTAACGGCGGGAGGGGGGCCTACGAGCAGTACTTC	CSVNGGRGAYEQYF
TRBJ1-5	-	TRBV12-3/TRBV12-4	many	TGTGCCAGCCCCTGGGAACAGCTATTCAATCAGCCCCAGCATTTT	CASPWEQLFNQPQHF
TRBJ2-2	TRBD1	TRBV7-2	many	TGTGCCAGCAGCTATAGACAGGGCCCGACCGGGGAGCTGTTTTTT	CASSYRQGPTGELFF
TRBJ1-1	TRBD1	TRBV12-3/TRBV12-4	many	TGTGCCAGCAGGCCTGGACAGGGTGATGGGGGAGCTTTCTTT	CASRPGQGDGGAFF
TRBJ2-7	TRBD1	TRBV28	many	TGTGCCACCGAGAGGACAGGTGGCGAGCAGTACTTC	CATERTGGEQYF
TRBJ1-4	-	TRBV7-2	-	TGTGCCAGCAGCTTAGCTCGCGGAGCTAATGAAAAACTGTTTTTT	CASSLARGANEKLFF
TRBJ2-7	TRBD2	TRBV20-1	many	TGCAGTGCTAGAGACTTTAGCGGGATCGCTTACGAGCAGTACTTC	CSARDFSGIAYEQYF
TRBJ1-2	-	TRBV2	many	TGTGCCAGCCCCGTCCGAGGGCAAGCTAACTATGGCTACACCTTC	CASPVRGQANYGYTF
TRBJ2-1	-	TRBV14	many	TGTGCCAGCAGCCAATATCAGTTTGGGAGATCGCAGTTCTTC	CASSQYQFGRSQFF
TRBJ2-1	TRBD2	TRBV11-3	-	TGTGCCAGCAGCCCCGGGACTAGCGGGAGGGATGAGCAGTTCTTC	CASSPGTSGRDEQFF
TRBJ2-2	TRBD2	TRBV9	many	TGTGCCAGCAGCGTAGTCCCTAGCGGGGGGAACACCGGGGAGCTGTTTTTT	CASSVVPSGGNTGELFF
TRBJ2-2	TRBD1	TRBV5-1	many	TGCGCCAGCAGTTCACAGGGGAAAAACACCGGGGAGCTGTTTTTT	CASSSQGKNTGELFF
TRBJ1-6	-	TRBV16	many	TGTGCCAGCAGCCAGTCCGCCAGGAGGTATAATTCACCCCTCCACTTT	CASSQSARRYNSPLHF
TRBJ1-1	-	TRBV7-9	many	TGTGCCAGCAGCTTAGTAGGGAACACTGAAGCTTTCTTT	CASSLVGNTEAFF
TRBJ2-7	-	TRBV9	many	TGTGCCAGCAGCGTAGCCCTAAACCCCTCCGAGCAGTACTTC	CASSVALNPSEQYF
TRBJ1-1	-	TRBV11-2	many	TGTGCCAGCAGCTTCCCATCTCCCCTTCGACAGGCGAATGAAGCTTTCTTT	CASSFPSPLRQANEAFF
TRBJ2-4	TRBD2	TRBV20-1	many	TGCAGCGCTGATCGCAGCGGGAGCGGTGCCAAAAACATTCAGTACTTC	CSADRSGSGAKNIQYF
TRBJ2-7	-	TRBV13	many	TGTGCCAGCAGCTCCAGACGGGCCTGGCACGAGCAGTACTTC	CASSSRRAWHEQYF
TRBJ1-2	-	TRBV7-2	many	TGTGCCAGCAGCTTACAGGGACGGGGGGCAGGAGGTGGCTACACCTTC	CASSLQGRGAGGGYTF
TRBJ1-5	-	TRBV20-1	many	TGCAGTGCTAGGAATAGCAATCAGCCCCAGCATTTT	CSARNSNQPQHF
TRBJ2-3	TRBD2	TRBV10-3	many	TGTGCCATCAGTGGTGGACTAGCGGGACGCACAGATACGCAGTATTTT	CAISGGLAGRTDTQYF
TRBJ1-6	-	TRBV10-3	many	TGTGCCATCAGTGAGTTAACGACTAGGGGTCCCCGGGATTGGACCCTCCACTTT	CAISELTTRGPRDWTLHF
TRBJ2-7	TRBD1	TRBV9	many	TGTGCCAGCGGGACAGGGGTGACCGAGCAGTACTTC	CASGTGVTEQYF
TRBJ1-4	-	TRBV28	many	TGTGCCAGTCTCGGAGGGAAGGTCCGAACTAATGAAAAACTGTTTTTT	CASLGGKVRTNEKLFF
TRBJ2-5	-	TRBV12-3/TRBV12-4	-	TGTGCCAGAAGTTCATCCACAGAGACCAAGTACTTC	CARSSSTETKYF